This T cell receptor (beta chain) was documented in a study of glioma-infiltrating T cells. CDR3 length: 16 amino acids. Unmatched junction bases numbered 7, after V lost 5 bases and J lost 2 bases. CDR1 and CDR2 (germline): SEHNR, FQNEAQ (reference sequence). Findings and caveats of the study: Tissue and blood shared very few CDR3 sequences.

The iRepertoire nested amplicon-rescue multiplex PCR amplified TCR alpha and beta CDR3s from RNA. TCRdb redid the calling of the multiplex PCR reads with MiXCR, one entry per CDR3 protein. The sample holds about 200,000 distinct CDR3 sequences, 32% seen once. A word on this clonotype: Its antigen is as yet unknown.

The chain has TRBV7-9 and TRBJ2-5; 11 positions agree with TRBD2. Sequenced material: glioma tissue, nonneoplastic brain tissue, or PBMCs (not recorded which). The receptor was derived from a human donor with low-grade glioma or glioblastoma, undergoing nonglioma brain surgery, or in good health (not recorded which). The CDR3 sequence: CASSLRLAGYQETQYF. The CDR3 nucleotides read TGTGCCAGCAGCCTTAGACTAGCGGGATATCAAGAGACCCAGTACTTC.